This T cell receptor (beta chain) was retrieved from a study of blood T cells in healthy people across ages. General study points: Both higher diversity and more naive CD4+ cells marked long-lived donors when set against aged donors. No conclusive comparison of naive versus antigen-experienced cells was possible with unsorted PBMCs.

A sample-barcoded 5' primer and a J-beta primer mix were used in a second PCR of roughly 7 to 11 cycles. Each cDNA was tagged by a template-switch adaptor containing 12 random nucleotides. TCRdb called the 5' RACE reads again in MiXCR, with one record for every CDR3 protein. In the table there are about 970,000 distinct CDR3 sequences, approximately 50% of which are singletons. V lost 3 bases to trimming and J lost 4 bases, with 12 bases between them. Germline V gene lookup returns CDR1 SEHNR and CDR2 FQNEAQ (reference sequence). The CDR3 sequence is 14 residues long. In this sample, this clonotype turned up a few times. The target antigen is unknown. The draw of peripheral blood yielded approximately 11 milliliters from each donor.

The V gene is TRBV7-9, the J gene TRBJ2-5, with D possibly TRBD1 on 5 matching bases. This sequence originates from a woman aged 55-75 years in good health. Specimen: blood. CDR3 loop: CASSFGIGAETQYF. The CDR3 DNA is TGTGCCAGCAGCTTTGGTATAGGGGCAGAGACCCAGTACTTC. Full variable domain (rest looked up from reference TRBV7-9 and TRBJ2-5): DTGVSQNPRHKITKRGQNVTFRCDPISEHNRLYWYRQTLGQGPEFLTYFQNEAQLEKSRLLSDRFSAERPKGSFSTLEIQRTEQGDSAMYLCASSFGIGAETQYFGPGTRLLVL.